Below, 12 T cell receptor beta chains from the same sample are listed, as sequenced in a study of a mutant IDH1 vaccine in newly diagnosed glioma. Here immunoSEQ multiplex PCR was the method, and the copy in TCRdb shows in-frame clones only, minus some. The data contain 58,000 or so clones, roughly nine tenths of them singletons. Stated time point: week 35, safety follow-up. In every dose of vaccine, 300 ug of mutant IDH1 20-mer peptide was given alongside topical imiquimod. The antigens for these receptors are not known. Sequencing was performed on PBMCs, taken from a glioma patient whose treatment included an IDH1 peptide vaccine. These receptor sequences come from a middle-aged man with glioma.

The chain employs TRBV5-1 and TRBJ2-1, with no clear D. CDR3 length: 14 residues. CDR1 SGHRS and CDR2 YFSETQ come from the germline V gene. The V end lost 4 bases, the J end lost 0 bases, and 8 bases lay between the germline ends. The CDR3 sequence is CASSEVSSYNEQFF. CDR3 DNA sequence: TGCGCCAGCAGCGAAGTAAGCTCCTACAATGAGCAGTTCTTC.

The V gene is TRBV15, the J gene TRBJ2-1; a weak D match, TRBD1 (6 bases). Germline V gene lookup returns CDR1 LNHNV and CDR2 YYDKDF (reference sequence). Trimming took 2 bases from V and 4 from J, leaving 9 bases between them. The CDR3 consists of 14 residues. In nucleotides, the CDR3 is TGTGCCACCAGCAGAACAGGGTCGTACAATGAGCAGTTCTTC. Translating it yields CATSRTGSYNEQFF.

The chain has TRBV4-3 and TRBJ1-5; 9 bases line up with TRBD1. The CDR3 has 14 amino acids. J gave up 7 bases and V 8 bases, and 9 bases lay outside the gene matches. Germline V lookup: CDR1 LGHNA, CDR2 YSLEER. CDR3 sequence reads: CASGNRGQGQPQHF. The CDR3 DNA is TGCGCCAGCGGAAACAGGGGGCAAGGACAGCCCCAGCATTTT.

The V and J genes are TRBV4-3 and TRBJ1-1, with D possibly being TRBD1 (5 bases). CDR3 size: 14 residues. Germline V CDR1 and CDR2: LGHNA, YSLEER. Trimming removed 4 bases at V and 3 bases at J, with 12 bases between. CDR3 sequence: CASSRDGGDTEAFF. The CDR3, as DNA: TGCGCCAGCAGCCGTGATGGGGGGGACACTGAAGCTTTCTTT.

This chain connects TRBV28 to TRBJ2-7; 8 nucleotides align to TRBD1. J lost 1 base, V lost 5 bases, and 10 bases had no gene match. CDR1 MDHEN and CDR2 SYDVKM come from the germline V gene. The length of the CDR3 is 16 residues. CDR3: CASSTPRTGPSYEQYF. The CDR3 nucleotides are TGTGCCAGCAGTACCCCCCGGACAGGGCCTTCCTACGAGCAGTACTTC.

V usage is TRBV28 and J usage is TRBJ2-1, with D tentatively TRBD2 (6 bases). CDR1 MDHEN and CDR2 SYDVKM come from the germline V gene. Trimming stripped 7 bases from V and 4 bases from J, with 17 bases between. The CDR3 spans 15 residues. The DNA of the CDR3 is TGTGCCAGCACTTATCCGGGACTTACTTACAATGAGCAGTTCTTC. This gives the protein CASTYPGLTYNEQFF.

The chain is built from TRBV7-6 and TRBJ2-7, with TRBD1 identical over 12 bases. V shed 5 bases and J 1 base; nucleotides not matched to a gene: 3. CDR3 length: 15 amino acids. Looked up from germline, CDR1 is SGHVS and CDR2 is FNYEAQ. The CDR3, as DNA: TGTGCCAGCAGCGAGGGACAGGGGGCTTCCTACGAGCAGTACTTC. This sequence encodes CASSEGQGASYEQYF.

This clone was seen a few times. The chain links TRBV6-6 to TRBJ1-1; 7 bases fit TRBD1. Germline V gene data show CDR1 as MNHNY and CDR2 as SVGAGI (reference sequence). V lost 0 bases and J lost 11; bases outside the gene matches: 12. The length of the CDR3 is 15 residues. CDR3 residues: CASSYSATGNHWAFF. In nucleotides, the CDR3 is TGTGCCAGCAGTTACTCGGCGACAGGGAACCATTGGGCTTTCTTT.

This clone was seen only a few times. This rearrangement joins TRBV9 to TRBJ1-4; TRBD1 is a possible D gene (5 bases). Germline assignment: CDR1 SGDLS and CDR2 YYNGEE. This CDR3 contains 20 residues. The V end was cut by 4 bases, the J end by 1 base, with 26 bases between. For the CDR3, the DNA is TGTGCCAGCAGCTCAACCCAGGGTTCTGGTTGGTTGCAAACTAATGAAAAACTGTTTTTT. Translating it yields CASSSTQGSGWLQTNEKLFF.

J is TRBJ2-1 and V is TRBV7-9; D remains ambiguous. The CDR3 loop spans 13 amino acids. Trimming removed 5 bases from V and 0 bases from J, with 5 bases in between. Per germline, CDR1 SEHNR and CDR2 FQNEAQ (reference sequence). The CDR3 coding sequence is TGTGCCAGCAGCCCGAGCTCCTACAATGAGCAGTTCTTC. This codes for CASSPSSYNEQFF.

The V gene is TRBV6-4, the J gene TRBJ1-5; D remains unclear. V gave up 5 bases and J gave up 5 bases, with 10 bases separating them. This CDR3 has 13 amino acids. Germline V lookup: CDR1 MRHNA, CDR2 SNTAGT. The CDR3 DNA reads TGTGCCAGCAGTACTAACAGAGATCAGCCCCAGCATTTT. Encoded protein: CASSTNRDQPQHF.

V is TRBV5-6 and J is TRBJ2-7, with 10 positions matching TRBD2. Per germline, CDR1 SGHDT and CDR2 YYEEEE. The CDR3 has 16 residues. V trimming: 0 bases; J trimming: 0 bases; junction bases outside the gene matches: 3. The CDR3 DNA reads as TGTGCCAGCAGCTTGGCTGGGACTAGCGACTCCTACGAGCAGTACTTC. Protein: CASSLAGTSDSYEQYF.